These 13 T cell receptor beta chains share one sample of origin, sequenced in a study of T cell clones after liver transplantation. Profiled with immunoSEQ multiplex PCR; TCRdb holds only in-frame clones, not every one. The data contain tens of thousands of clones, less than 85% of them seen just once; the ten biggest clones take up roughly 2.8%. This material consisted of CD4+ T cells from blood, taken at the 22-month timepoint. Receptors were obtained from a human patient who received a liver transplant. Some T cells may be the graft donor's.

The chain uses TRBV4-3 and TRBJ1-3, with D uncertain. The CDR3 has 14 residues. Deletions cut 0 bases from V and 1 base from J, with 4 bases between. The germline gives CDR1 LGHNA, CDR2 YSLEER. CDR3 protein: CASSQERSGNTIYF. CDR3 nucleotide sequence: TGCGCCAGCAGCCAAGAACGGTCTGGAAACACCATATATTTT.

This rearrangement joins TRBV30 to TRBJ1-1; 8 bases match TRBD1. Germline values: CDR1 GTSNPN, CDR2 SVGIG (reference sequence). V lost 4 bases, J lost 5 bases, and 6 bases stayed unmatched. This CDR3 spans 13 amino acids. The CDR3 DNA sequence: TGTGCCTGGACCGACAGGGGAGGAACTGAAGCTTTCTTT. It yields the protein CAWTDRGGTEAFF.

In DNA, the CDR3 is TGTGCCAGCAGCCAAGGGGTAGCGGGGGGACAAGAGACCCAGTACTTC. Protein sequence: CASSQGVAGGQETQYF. This chain joins TRBV4-2 and TRBJ2-5, with 10 nucleotides matching TRBD2. V was clipped by 1 base and J by 2 bases; unmatched bases: 4. The CDR3 runs 16 residues. Germline values: CDR1 LGHNA, CDR2 YNFKEQ.

This rearrangement joins TRBV19 to TRBJ2-1, with 7 bases fitting TRBD2. The CDR3 runs to 14 residues. The junction had 3 bases not matched to a gene; V was cut back by 5 bases and J by 2 bases. Germline V lookup: CDR1 LNHDA, CDR2 SQIVND (reference sequence). DNA for the CDR3: TGTGCCAGTAGTGGCGGGAGTACCTACAATGAGCAGTTCTTC. As protein: CASSGGSTYNEQFF.

The V and J genes are TRBV30 and TRBJ2-7, with D possibly matching TRBD1 (5 bases). The V gene's germline CDR1 is GTSNPN and CDR2 SVGIG (reference sequence). Trimming cost V 1 base and J 0 bases, with 7 bases left between them. The CDR3 runs to 13 residues. This chain's CDR3 is CAWSADSSYEQYF. CDR3 in DNA: TGTGCCTGGAGTGCTGACAGCTCCTACGAGCAGTACTTC.

This chain links TRBV29-1 with TRBJ2-7, with D perhaps TRBD2 (6 bases). This CDR3 contains 13 residues. V dropped 0 bases and J dropped 0 bases, with 6 bases sitting between them. The germline gives CDR1 SQVTM, CDR2 ANQGSEA. CDR3 loop: CSVEEGGSYEQYF. CDR3 sequence (DNA): TGCAGCGTTGAAGAGGGGGGCTCCTACGAGCAGTACTTC.

V and J are TRBV7-6 and TRBJ2-7; D perhaps matches TRBD1 (6 bases). V gave up 2 bases and J gave up 0 bases, with 11 bases separating them. CDR1 and CDR2 (germline): SGHVS, FNYEAQ. The CDR3 runs 15 residues. CDR3 sequence reads: CASSLLAGDSYEQYF. CDR3 nucleotide sequence: TGTGCCAGCAGCTTACTGGCAGGGGACTCCTACGAGCAGTACTTC.

This rearrangement joins TRBV5-1 to TRBJ2-3, with a possible D match to TRBD2 (5 bases). The CDR3 length is 14 residues. V lost 2 bases and J 0 bases, leaving 7 bases between the germline ends. Germline CDR1 SGHRS, CDR2 YFSETQ. DNA for the CDR3: TGCGCCAGCAGCTTAGCGGCTAGCACAGATACGCAGTATTTT. Translating gives CASSLAASTDTQYF.

The chain couples TRBV10-1 to TRBJ1-2; D may be TRBD1 (6 bases). V gave up 6 bases and J gave up 2 bases, with 13 bases separating them. The CDR3 spans 14 residues. CDR1 WNHNN and CDR2 SYGVQD come from the germline V gene (reference sequence). This chain's CDR3 is CASRGGTGNYGYTF. In DNA form, the CDR3 reads TGCGCCAGCAGGGGGGGCACAGGGAACTATGGCTACACCTTC.

This rearrangement joins TRBV11-3 to TRBJ2-1, with a weak D call TRBD2 (6 bases). Germline V gives CDR1 SGHNT, CDR2 YENEEA. The CDR3 spans 12 residues. V gave up 2 bases and J gave up 10 bases, with 9 bases separating them. The CDR3 reads CASSLQRGEQFF. The CDR3 DNA is TGTGCCAGCAGCTTACAACGGGGGGAGCAGTTCTTC.

V is TRBV6-5 and J is TRBJ1-1; D gene uncertain. The V end was cut by 2 bases, the J end by 1 base, with 8 bases between. Germline V gives CDR1 MNHEY, CDR2 SVGAGI. The CDR3 consists of 14 residues. CDR3 nucleotides: TGTGCCAGCAGTTACACGCGACAGAACACTGAAGCTTTCTTT. Translated, it gives CASSYTRQNTEAFF.

The V and J genes are TRBV4-1 and TRBJ2-7; 8 nucleotides line up with TRBD2. CDR1 MGHRA and CDR2 YSYEKL come from the germline V gene. Trimming took 1 base from V and 3 from J; bases not matched to a gene: 14. This CDR3 comprises 18 residues. CDR3 DNA sequence: TGCGCCAGCAGCCAAGGCATGGGAACGACTAGCGTTAGCTACGAGCAGTACTTC. Translation gives CASSQGMGTTSVSYEQYF.

V usage is TRBV25-1 and J usage is TRBJ1-5; a weak D match, TRBD1 (6 bases). The CDR3 spans 12 residues. V dropped 6 bases and J dropped 7 bases, with 10 bases sitting between them. The germline V gene has CDR1 MGHDK and CDR2 SYGVNS. The CDR3 DNA sequence: TGTGCCAGCAGCTACAGGGACCAGCCCCAGCATTTT. Residues: CASSYRDQPQHF.